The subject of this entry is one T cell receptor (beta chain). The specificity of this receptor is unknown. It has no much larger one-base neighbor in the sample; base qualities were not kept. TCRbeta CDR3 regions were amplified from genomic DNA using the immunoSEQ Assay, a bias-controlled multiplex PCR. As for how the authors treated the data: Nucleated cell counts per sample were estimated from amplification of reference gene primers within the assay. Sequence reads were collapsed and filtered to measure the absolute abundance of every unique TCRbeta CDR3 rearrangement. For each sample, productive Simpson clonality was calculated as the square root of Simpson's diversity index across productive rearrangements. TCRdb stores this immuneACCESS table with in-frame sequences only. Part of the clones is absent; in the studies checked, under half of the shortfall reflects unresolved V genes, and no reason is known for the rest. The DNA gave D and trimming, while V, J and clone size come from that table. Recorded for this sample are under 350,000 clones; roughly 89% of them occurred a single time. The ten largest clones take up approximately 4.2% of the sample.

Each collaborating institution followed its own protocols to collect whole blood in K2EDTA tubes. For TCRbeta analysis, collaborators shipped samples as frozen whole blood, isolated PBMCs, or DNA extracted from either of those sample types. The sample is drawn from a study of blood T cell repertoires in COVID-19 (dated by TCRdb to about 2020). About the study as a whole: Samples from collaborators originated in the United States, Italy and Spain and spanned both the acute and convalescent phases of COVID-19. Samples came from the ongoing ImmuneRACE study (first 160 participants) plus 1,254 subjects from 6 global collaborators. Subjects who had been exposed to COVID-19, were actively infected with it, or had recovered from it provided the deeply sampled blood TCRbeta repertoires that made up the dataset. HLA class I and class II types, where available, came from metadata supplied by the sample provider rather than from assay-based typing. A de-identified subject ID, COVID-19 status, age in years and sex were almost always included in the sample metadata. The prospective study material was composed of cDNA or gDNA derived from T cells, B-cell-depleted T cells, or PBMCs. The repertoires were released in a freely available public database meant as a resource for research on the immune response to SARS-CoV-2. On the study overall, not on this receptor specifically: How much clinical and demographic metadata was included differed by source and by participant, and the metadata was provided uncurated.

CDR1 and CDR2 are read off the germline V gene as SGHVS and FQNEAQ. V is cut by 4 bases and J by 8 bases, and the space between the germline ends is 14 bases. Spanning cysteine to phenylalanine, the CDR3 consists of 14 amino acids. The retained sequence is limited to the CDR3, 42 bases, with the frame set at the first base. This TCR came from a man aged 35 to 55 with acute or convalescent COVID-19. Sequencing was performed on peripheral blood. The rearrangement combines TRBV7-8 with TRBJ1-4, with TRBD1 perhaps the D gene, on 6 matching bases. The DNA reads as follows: TGTGCCAGCAGCTCCGGGACAACACGGGAAAAACTGTTTTTT. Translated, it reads CASSSGTTREKLFF.